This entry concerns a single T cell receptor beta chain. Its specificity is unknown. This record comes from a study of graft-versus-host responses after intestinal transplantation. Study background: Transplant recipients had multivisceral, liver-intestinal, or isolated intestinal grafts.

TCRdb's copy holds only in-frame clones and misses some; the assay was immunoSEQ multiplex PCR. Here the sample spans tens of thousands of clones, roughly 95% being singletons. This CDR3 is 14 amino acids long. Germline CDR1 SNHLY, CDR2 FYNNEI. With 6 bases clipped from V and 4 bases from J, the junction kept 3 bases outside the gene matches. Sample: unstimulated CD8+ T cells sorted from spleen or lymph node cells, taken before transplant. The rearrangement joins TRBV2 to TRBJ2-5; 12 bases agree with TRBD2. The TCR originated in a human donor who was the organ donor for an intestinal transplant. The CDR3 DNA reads TGTGCCAGCAGCCTAGCGGGGGGGCTAGAGACCCAGTACTTC. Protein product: CASSLAGGLETQYF. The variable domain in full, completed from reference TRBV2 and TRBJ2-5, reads EPEVTQTPSHQVTQMGQEVILRCVPISNHLYFYWYRQILGQKVEFLVSFYNNEISEKSEIFDDQFSVERPDGSNFTLKIRSTKLEDSAMYFCASSLAGGLETQYFGPGTRLLVL.